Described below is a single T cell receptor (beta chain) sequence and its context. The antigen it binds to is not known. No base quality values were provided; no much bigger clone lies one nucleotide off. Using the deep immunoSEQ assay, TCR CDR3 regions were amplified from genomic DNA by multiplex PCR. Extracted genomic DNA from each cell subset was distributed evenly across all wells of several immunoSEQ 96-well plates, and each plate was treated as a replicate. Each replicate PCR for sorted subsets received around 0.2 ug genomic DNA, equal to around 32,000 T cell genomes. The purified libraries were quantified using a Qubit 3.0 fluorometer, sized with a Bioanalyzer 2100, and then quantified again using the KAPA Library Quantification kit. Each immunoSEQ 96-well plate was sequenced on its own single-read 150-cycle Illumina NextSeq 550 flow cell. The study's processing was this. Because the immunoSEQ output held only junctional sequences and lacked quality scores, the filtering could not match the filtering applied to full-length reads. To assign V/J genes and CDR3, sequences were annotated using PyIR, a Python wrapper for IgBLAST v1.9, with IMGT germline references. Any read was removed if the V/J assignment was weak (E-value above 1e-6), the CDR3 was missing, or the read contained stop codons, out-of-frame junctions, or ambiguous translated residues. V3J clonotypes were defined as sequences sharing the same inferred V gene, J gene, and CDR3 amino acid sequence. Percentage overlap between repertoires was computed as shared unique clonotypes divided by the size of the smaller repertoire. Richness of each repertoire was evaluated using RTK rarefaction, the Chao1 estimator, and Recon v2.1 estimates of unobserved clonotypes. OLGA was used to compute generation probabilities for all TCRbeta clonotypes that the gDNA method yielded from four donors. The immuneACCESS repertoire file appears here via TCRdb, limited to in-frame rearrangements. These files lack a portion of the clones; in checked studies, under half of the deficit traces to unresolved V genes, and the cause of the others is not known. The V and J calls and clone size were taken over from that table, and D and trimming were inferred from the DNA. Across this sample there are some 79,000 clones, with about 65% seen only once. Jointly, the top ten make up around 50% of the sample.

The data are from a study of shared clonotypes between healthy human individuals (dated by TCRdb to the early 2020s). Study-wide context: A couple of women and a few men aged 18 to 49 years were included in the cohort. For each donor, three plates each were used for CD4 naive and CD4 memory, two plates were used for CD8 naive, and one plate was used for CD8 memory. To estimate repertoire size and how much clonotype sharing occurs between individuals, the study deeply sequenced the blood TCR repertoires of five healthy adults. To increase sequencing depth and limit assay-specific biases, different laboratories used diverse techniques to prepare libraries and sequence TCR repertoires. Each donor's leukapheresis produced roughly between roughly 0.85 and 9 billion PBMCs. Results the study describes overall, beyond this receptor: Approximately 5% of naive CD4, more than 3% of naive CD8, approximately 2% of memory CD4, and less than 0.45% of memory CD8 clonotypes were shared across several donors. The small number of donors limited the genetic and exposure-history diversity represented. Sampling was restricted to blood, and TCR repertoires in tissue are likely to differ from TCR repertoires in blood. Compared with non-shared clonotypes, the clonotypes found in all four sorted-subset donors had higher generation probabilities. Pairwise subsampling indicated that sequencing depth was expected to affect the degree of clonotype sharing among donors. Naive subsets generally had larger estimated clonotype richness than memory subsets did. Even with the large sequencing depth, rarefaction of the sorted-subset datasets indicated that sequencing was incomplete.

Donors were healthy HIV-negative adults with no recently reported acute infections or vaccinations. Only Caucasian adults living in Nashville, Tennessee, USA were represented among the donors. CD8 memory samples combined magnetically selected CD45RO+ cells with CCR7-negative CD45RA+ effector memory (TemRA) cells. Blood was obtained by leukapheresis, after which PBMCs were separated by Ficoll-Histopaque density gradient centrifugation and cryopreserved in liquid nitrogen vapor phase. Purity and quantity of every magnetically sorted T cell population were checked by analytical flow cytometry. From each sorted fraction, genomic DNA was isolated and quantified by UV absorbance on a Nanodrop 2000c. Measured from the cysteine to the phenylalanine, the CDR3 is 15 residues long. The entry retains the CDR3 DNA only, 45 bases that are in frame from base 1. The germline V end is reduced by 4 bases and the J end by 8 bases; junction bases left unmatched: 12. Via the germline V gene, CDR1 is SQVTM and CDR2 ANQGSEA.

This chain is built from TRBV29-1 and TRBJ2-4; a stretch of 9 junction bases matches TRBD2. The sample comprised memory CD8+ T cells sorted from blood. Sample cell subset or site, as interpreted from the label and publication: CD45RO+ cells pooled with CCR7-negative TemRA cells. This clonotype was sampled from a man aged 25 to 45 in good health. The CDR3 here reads CSVGLAEAIGDIQYF. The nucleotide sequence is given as TGCAGCGTTGGACTAGCGGAGGCAATTGGTGACATTCAGTACTTC.